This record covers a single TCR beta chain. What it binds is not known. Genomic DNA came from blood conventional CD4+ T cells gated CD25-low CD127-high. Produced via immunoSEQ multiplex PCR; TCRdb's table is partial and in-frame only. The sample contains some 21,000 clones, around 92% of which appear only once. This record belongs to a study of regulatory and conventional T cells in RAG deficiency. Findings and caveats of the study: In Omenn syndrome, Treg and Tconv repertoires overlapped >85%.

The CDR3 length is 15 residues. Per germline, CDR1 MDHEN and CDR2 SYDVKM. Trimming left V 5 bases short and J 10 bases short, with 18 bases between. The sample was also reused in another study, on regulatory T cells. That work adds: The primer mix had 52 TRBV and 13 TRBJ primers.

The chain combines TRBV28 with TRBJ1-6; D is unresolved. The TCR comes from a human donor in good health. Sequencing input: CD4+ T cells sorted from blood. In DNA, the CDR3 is TGTGCCAGCAGTCCCCTGGTTTTCGCCGAGTCACCCCTCCACTTT. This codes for CASSPLVFAESPLHF.